The 24 T cell receptor beta chains given below trace back to one sample, sequenced in a study of blood T cell repertoires in COVID-19. Sequenced by immunoSEQ multiplex PCR; TCRdb stores in-frame clones only, minus some. There are some 200,000 clones in the sample; 70% to 90% occur only once, and roughly 2% lies in the top ten. The sequencing input was peripheral blood. The receptors shown here come from a woman in her forties or fifties with acute or convalescent COVID-19.

This chain joins TRBV10-3 and TRBJ1-3; TRBD1 matches at 8 bases. The trim removed 11 bases at V and 4 bases at J, leaving 10 bases unmatched. In germline, CDR1 is ENHRY, CDR2 SYGVKD. This CDR3 comprises 14 residues. The CDR3, as DNA: TGTGCCTCCGCGGCACAGGGGGAAGGAAACACCATATATTTT. Translated, it gives CASAAQGEGNTIYF.

This chain links TRBV3-1 (or the pseudogene TRBV3-2) with TRBJ2-3; D may be TRBD2 (6 bases). Per the germline V gene, CDR1 is LGHDT and CDR2 is YNNKEL (reference sequence). Deletions cut 1 base from V and 2 bases from J, with 10 bases between. The CDR3 has 15 residues. The CDR3 bases are TGTGCCAGCAGCCAAGGGTGGGGGGTCACAGATACGCAGTATTTT. Its protein is CASSQGWGVTDTQYF.

The chain employs TRBV27 and TRBJ2-7; 11 nucleotides line up with TRBD1. The CDR3 runs to 14 residues. Germline-derived CDR1 and CDR2 are MNHEY and SMNVEV (reference sequence). J was trimmed by 3 bases and V by 3 bases; bases with no gene match: 1. CDR3: CASSFGTGGYEQYF. In DNA, the CDR3 is TGTGCCAGCAGTTTCGGGACAGGGGGCTACGAGCAGTACTTC.

The rearrangement joins TRBV29-1 to TRBJ1-2; a possible D gene is TRBD1 (6 bases). This CDR3 comprises 12 residues. V was trimmed by 7 bases and J by 3 bases, leaving 12 bases between them. Germline V lookup: CDR1 SQVTM, CDR2 ANQGSEA. The CDR3 region has the DNA TGCAGCGGGTGGGACACCTACTATGGCTACACCTTC. Its protein is CSGWDTYYGYTF. Full variable domain (outside the CDR3, taken from reference TRBV29-1 and TRBJ1-2): SAVISQKPSRDICQRGTSLTIQCQVDSQVTMMFWYRQQPGQSLTLIATANQGSEATYESGFVIDKFPISRPNLTFSTLTVSNMSPEDSSIYLCSGWDTYYGYTFGSGTRLTVV.

The genes are TRBV5-1 and TRBJ1-2; D is ambiguous. CDR3 length equals 15 residues. The V end lost 0 bases, the J end lost 0 bases, and 9 bases lay between the germline ends. Germline CDR1 SGHRS, CDR2 YFSETQ. The CDR3 DNA follows: TGCGCCAGCAGCTTGGGCGGTTCAGCTAACTATGGCTACACCTTC. This encodes CASSLGGSANYGYTF.

V is TRBV7-2 and J is TRBJ2-1; D is possibly TRBD2 (6 bases). Trimming left V 1 base short and J 9 bases short, with 13 bases between. Germline lookup yields CDR1 SGHTA and CDR2 FQGNSA. CDR3 size: 14 residues. DNA for the CDR3: TGTGCCAGCAGCTTAGTCGGGAGTAGCGGTGAGCAGTTCTTC. Protein: CASSLVGSSGEQFF.

The CDR3 bases are TGCGCCAGCAGCTTCGGGGGGAACACTGAAGCTTTCTTT. The encoded protein is CASSFGGNTEAFF. This rearrangement joins TRBV5-1 to TRBJ1-1; tentative D call: TRBD1 (5 bases). Germline CDR1 SGHRS, CDR2 YFSETQ. The CDR3 is 13 amino acids. Trimming pared 2 bases from V and 1 base from J, leaving 6 bases between.

The chain joins TRBV5-1 to TRBJ2-7, with D perhaps matching TRBD2 (6 bases). Germline lookup yields CDR1 SGHRS and CDR2 YFSETQ. Trimming removed 2 bases at V and 1 base at J, with 10 bases between. This CDR3 comprises 14 residues. The CDR3 DNA follows: TGCGCCAGCAGCTTCCGGGAGTCTTCCTACGAGCAGTACTTC. Amino acid sequence: CASSFRESSYEQYF.

The chain carries TRBV27 and TRBJ1-5; possibly TRBD1 for D (6 bases). Germline-derived CDR1 and CDR2 are MNHEY and SMNVEV (reference sequence). V lost 6 bases to trimming and J lost 6 bases, with 18 bases between them. This CDR3 spans 15 amino acids. DNA of the CDR3: TGTGCCAGCAGCCCCCTCCACAGGGATGGTCAGCCCCAGCATTTT. Amino acids: CASSPLHRDGQPQHF.

The chain couples TRBV21-1 to TRBJ2-7; the listed D gene, TRBD1, was not tested against the DNA. TRBV21-1 is a pseudogene locus. The CDR3 extends over 13 amino acids. CDR3 residues: CASSKQVSYEQYF. In nucleotides, the CDR3 is TGTGCCAGCAGCAAACAGGTCTCCTACGAGCAGTACTTC.

The chain joins TRBV6-4 to TRBJ1-1; tentatively, D is TRBD1 (5 bases). Trimming pared 6 bases from V and 1 base from J, leaving 6 bases between. There are 12 residues in the CDR3. CDR1 and CDR2 (germline): MRHNA, SNTAGT. DNA for the CDR3: TGTGCCAGCAGAGGACAGAACACTGAAGCTTTCTTT. It yields the protein CASRGQNTEAFF.

The chain employs TRBV24-1 and TRBJ2-5, with TRBD2 identical over 10 bases. This CDR3 spans 14 amino acids. CDR1 is KGHDR and CDR2 is SFDVKD in the germline V gene. Losses at the gene ends were 2 bases for V and 5 bases for J; bases not matched to a gene: 1. The CDR3 region is CATSDSLAGETQYF. In nucleotides, the CDR3 is TGTGCCACCAGTGATTCACTAGCGGGGGAGACCCAGTACTTC.

This chain links TRBV7-9 with TRBJ1-2; 10 nucleotides agree with TRBD1. The CDR3 extends over 16 amino acids. Trimming at V came to 5 bases and at J to 6 bases, leaving 12 bases not matched to a gene. The germline CDR1 and CDR2 sequences are SEHNR and FQNEAQ (reference sequence). The DNA for the CDR3 is TGTGCCAGCAGCACCCCGACAGGGGGCTGGAGCAATGGCTACACCTTC. Translating gives CASSTPTGGWSNGYTF. Full variable domain (outside the CDR3, taken from reference TRBV7-9 and TRBJ1-2): DTGVSQNPRHKITKRGQNVTFRCDPISEHNRLYWYRQTLGQGPEFLTYFQNEAQLEKSRLLSDRFSAERPKGSFSTLEIQRTEQGDSAMYLCASSTPTGGWSNGYTFGSGTRLTVV.

The rearrangement uses TRBV6-5 and TRBJ2-7; D ambiguous. Germline assignment: CDR1 MNHEY and CDR2 SVGAGI. With 8 bases removed from V and 3 bases from J, the gap between germline ends came to 8 bases. The CDR3 runs to 11 residues. The CDR3 nucleotides read TGTGCCAGCCTTGCAGACTACGAGCAGTACTTC. It codes for CASLADYEQYF.

The rearrangement uses TRBV4-3 and TRBJ1-1, with 9 bases fitting TRBD1. The ends lost 0 bases at V and 7 bases at J; junction bases unmatched: 3. The CDR3 consists of 14 residues. The germline gives CDR1 LGHNA, CDR2 YSLEER. DNA for the CDR3: TGCGCCAGCAGCCAAGATGGACAGGGGCTTGAAGCTTTCTTT. Protein sequence: CASSQDGQGLEAFF.

The chain is built from TRBV19 and TRBJ1-6, with D maybe TRBD1 (6 bases). The germline V gene encodes CDR1 LNHDA and CDR2 SQIVND (reference sequence). This CDR3 contains 16 residues. Between the trimmed V and J ends, which lost 4 bases and 9 bases, there was a span of 19 bases. In DNA, the CDR3 is TGTGCCAGTAGTAATCTCCCGGGGGGCGAAGGTTCACCCCTCCACTTT. It codes for CASSNLPGGEGSPLHF.

This clone has just a few counts. The chain is built from TRBV5-6 and TRBJ1-5; a possible D gene is TRBD1 (6 bases). Germline CDR1 SGHDT, CDR2 YYEEEE. CDR3 length equals 14 residues. V was shortened by 4 bases and J by 2 bases, with 10 bases between the two germline ends. The CDR3 here is CASSLQGGNQPQHF. The DNA for the CDR3 is TGTGCCAGCAGCCTACAGGGAGGCAATCAGCCCCAGCATTTT.

V usage is TRBV5-4 and J usage is TRBJ2-2, with a possible D match to TRBD1 (6 bases). The CDR3 consists of 15 residues. Germline V gene lookup returns CDR1 SGHNT and CDR2 YYREEE (reference sequence). V shed 4 bases and J shed 4 bases, with 14 bases lying between them. The CDR3 coding sequence is TGTGCCAGCAGCCCCCAGGGGATCGGCACCGGGGAGCTGTTTTTT. It is translated as CASSPQGIGTGELFF.

This chain links TRBV5-8 with TRBJ1-1, with a tentative D call TRBD1 (5 bases). This CDR3 has 13 amino acids. The germline V gene encodes CDR1 SGHTS and CDR2 YDEGEE. The V end lost 1 base, the J end lost 4 bases, and 8 bases lay between the germline ends. This chain's CDR3 is CASSLRGATEAFF. CDR3 DNA sequence: TGTGCCAGCAGCTTGCGCGGGGCCACTGAAGCTTTCTTT.

The chain links TRBV6-5 to TRBJ2-3; 13 bases match TRBD2. V lost 2 bases to trimming and J lost 1 base; unmatched junction nucleotides: 0. Germline CDR1 and CDR2: MNHEY and SVGAGI. This CDR3 is 16 amino acids long. CDR3 sequence (DNA): TGTGCCAGCAGTTACGGGACTAGCGGGGGCACAGATACGCAGTATTTT. Residues: CASSYGTSGGTDTQYF.

V usage is TRBV3-1 (or the pseudogene TRBV3-2) and J usage is TRBJ1-2; D perhaps matches TRBD1 (6 bases). In germline, CDR1 is LGHDT, CDR2 YNNKEL (reference sequence). The CDR3 has 13 amino acids. V lost 4 bases and J 2 bases, leaving 8 bases between the germline ends. The chain's CDR3 is CASSLGQNYGYTF. In nucleotides, the CDR3 is TGTGCCAGCAGCCTAGGACAGAACTATGGCTACACCTTC.

This chain connects TRBV19 to TRBJ2-3; a weak D match, TRBD1 (6 bases). Germline V lookup: CDR1 LNHDA, CDR2 SQIVND (reference sequence). CDR3 length equals 17 residues. Trimming shortened V by 5 bases and J by 0 bases, and 18 bases separated the two germline ends. CDR3 in amino acids: CASSGNREGSSTDTQYF. Here the CDR3 DNA reads TGTGCCAGTAGTGGCAACAGGGAAGGGTCAAGCACAGATACGCAGTATTTT.

This chain uses TRBV12-3 or TRBV12-4 with TRBJ2-7; weak D call: TRBD1 (6 bases). Deletions cut 6 bases from V and 3 bases from J, with 12 bases between. The CDR3 loop spans 13 amino acids. The CDR3 is CASRATGNYEQYF. For the CDR3, the DNA is TGTGCCAGCAGGGCGACAGGCAACTACGAGCAGTACTTC.

The V gene is TRBV2, the J gene TRBJ2-1; D remains ambiguous. The V and J ends lost 6 bases and 5 bases respectively, with 5 bases between them. The CDR3 extends over 11 amino acids. CDR1 is SNHLY, CDR2 FYNNEI, per germline. CDR3 sequence (DNA): TGTGCCAGCAGATTCAACAATGAGCAGTTCTTC. It is translated as CASRFNNEQFF.